These 26 T cell receptor beta chains were all obtained from the same sample, sequenced in a study of blood T cells in healthy people across ages. A second PCR of about 7 to 12 cycles used a sample-barcoded 5' primer and a J-beta primer mix. One entry per CDR3 protein results from TCRdb running MiXCR on the 5' RACE reads. Here the sample spans roughly 800,000 distinct CDR3 sequences, roughly 64% being singletons. The sequenced sample was blood. These receptors all stem from a man aged 25-45 years in good health.

This CDR3 is CASSLEPADNEQFF. In nucleotides, the CDR3 is TGTGCCAGCAGCTTAGAGCCAGCGGACAATGAGCAGTTCTTC. V gene TRBV7-3 combines with J gene TRBJ2-1; D is possibly TRBD2 (5 bases). Between the trimmed V and J ends, which lost 2 bases and 5 bases, there was a span of 10 bases. Germline V lookup: CDR1 SGHTA, CDR2 FQGTGA. The CDR3 spans 14 residues.

V and J are TRBV5-1 and TRBJ1-2; D call uncertain. CDR1 is SGHRS, CDR2 YFSETQ, per germline. V shed 8 bases and J shed 0 bases, with 8 bases lying between them. The CDR3 runs to 12 residues. CDR3 DNA: TGCGCCAGGAGTTTTCCTAACTATGGCTACACCTTC. It yields the protein CARSFPNYGYTF.

The V call is TRBV4-2, the J call TRBJ1-1; D is unclear. The CDR3 is made up of 16 amino acids. Germline CDR1 is LGHNA and CDR2 is YNFKEQ. Trimming removed 0 bases at V and 3 bases at J, with 14 bases between. The CDR3 DNA is TGTGCCAGCAGCCAAGATCGGGCAGTCCCTTACACTGAAGCTTTCTTT. Translation gives CASSQDRAVPYTEAFF.

The V call is TRBV13, the J call TRBJ1-2, with TRBD1 matching over 7 bases. Germline V gives CDR1 PRHDT, CDR2 FYEKMQ (reference sequence). CDR3 size: 12 residues. J gave up 4 bases and V 10 bases, and 6 bases lay outside the gene matches. CDR3 in DNA: TGTGCCACCTCACAGGGGAGCTATGGCTACACCTTC. Amino acids: CATSQGSYGYTF.

This clonotype was found a few times. The J gene is TRBJ1-1, the V gene TRBV29-1; D is unclear. Germline V CDR1 and CDR2: SQVTM, ANQGSEA. V was clipped by 3 bases and J by 10 bases, with 15 bases between them. The CDR3 runs 12 residues. The CDR3 protein is CSVEVAHRGAFF. CDR3 nucleotides: TGCAGCGTTGAGGTCGCACACCGAGGAGCTTTCTTT.

The J gene is TRBJ2-7, the V gene TRBV7-9, with D tentatively TRBD1 or TRBD2 (5 bases each). The DNA end lines up better with TRBJ2-5; the J call may be wrong. From germline, CDR1 is SEHNR and CDR2 FQNEAQ (reference sequence). The CDR3 is 14 residues long. In DNA, the CDR3 is TGTGCCAGCAGCCCCCTTGGGGGACGGACGACCCAGTACTTC. It encodes CASSPLGGRTTQYF.

This clonotype was recorded a few times. The CDR3 region has the DNA TGCGCCAGCAGCTTGGTCGGCGGGATAATTGCAGATACGCAGTATTTT. Encoded protein: CASSLVGGIIADTQYF. This chain links TRBV5-1 with TRBJ2-3, with D possibly TRBD2 on 6 matching bases. CDR3 size: 16 residues. V shed 0 bases and J shed 4 bases, with 15 bases lying between them. Germline-derived CDR1 and CDR2 are SGHRS and YFSETQ.

The J gene is TRBJ2-1, the V gene TRBV29-1; D gene unclear. With 6 bases removed from V and 6 bases from J, the gap between germline ends came to 12 bases. The CDR3 length is 12 residues. The germline V gene has CDR1 SQVTM and CDR2 ANQGSEA. The CDR3 region has the DNA TGCAGCGTAAAGTTTGCGCGCAATGAGCAGTTCTTC. Residues: CSVKFARNEQFF.

This clonotype has only a few counts. Written as DNA, the CDR3 is TGCGCCAGCAGCTATAGGCAGGAGCAGTTCTTC. Protein sequence: CASSYRQEQFF. The chain joins TRBV4-1 to TRBJ2-1; D remains ambiguous. The CDR3 loop spans 11 amino acids. Germline-derived CDR1 and CDR2 are MGHRA and YSYEKL. V was cut by 5 bases and J by 10 bases, with 9 bases left in between.

In regard to this clonotype: Mismatch with germline at one junction end may stem from a read error. This chain joins TRBV20-1 and TRBJ2-1; weak D call: TRBD2 (5 bases). This CDR3 spans 15 amino acids. CDR1 DFQATT and CDR2 SNEGSKA come from the germline V gene (reference sequence). CDR3 sequence (DNA): TGCAGTACTAGATCAGGATTCACCACCTACAATGAGCAGTTCTTC. The encoded protein is CSTRSGFTTYNEQFF.

Regarding this clonotype: Germline is not matched at one junction end, which may reflect a read error. The V call is TRBV6-5, the J call TRBJ2-7; no reliable D call. Gene TRBJ2-5 matches the end of the DNA better, so the J call may be wrong. CDR1 is MNHEY, CDR2 SVGAGI, per germline. This CDR3 comprises 13 residues. CDR3 nucleotides: TGTGCCAGCAGTGACTCTGCTCTAGAGACCCAGTACTTC. This translates into CASSDSALETQYF.

The V call is TRBV14, the J call TRBJ2-1; D unresolved. Per the germline V gene, CDR1 is SGHDN and CDR2 is FVKESK. V lost 0 bases to trimming and J lost 12 bases, with 12 bases between them. The CDR3 totals 13 residues. CDR3: CASSQDPRAGQFF. The CDR3 DNA is TGTGCCAGCAGCCAAGATCCCCGCGCAGGGCAGTTCTTC. Combining the CDR3 with reference TRBV14 and TRBJ2-1 gives the whole variable domain EAGVTQFPSHSVIEKGQTVTLRCDPISGHDNLYWYRRVMGKEIKFLLHFVKESKQDESGMPNNRFLAERTGGTYSTLKVQPAELEDSGVYFCASSQDPRAGQFFGPGTRLTVL.

V gene TRBV3-1 combines with J gene TRBJ2-1; D remains unclear. Trimming cost V 1 base and J 8 bases, with 12 bases left between them. Germline assignment: CDR1 LGHDT and CDR2 YNNKEL (reference sequence). This CDR3 contains 14 residues. In DNA form, the CDR3 reads TGTGCCAGCAGCCAAGGTGAAACGGTTGATGAGCAGTTCTTC. Translation: CASSQGETVDEQFF.

The rearrangement uses TRBV29-1 and TRBJ1-1; D gene unclear. CDR3 length: 14 amino acids. V dropped 3 bases and J dropped 3 bases, with 14 bases sitting between them. Looked up from germline, CDR1 is SQVTM and CDR2 is ANQGSEA. The CDR3 DNA is TGCAGCGTTGACGGCGTCAGGTGGGACACTGAAGCTTTCTTT. Protein: CSVDGVRWDTEAFF. Looking up the rest from reference TRBV29-1 and TRBJ1-1 gives the full variable domain: SAVISQKPSRDICQRGTSLTIQCQVDSQVTMMFWYRQQPGQSLTLIATANQGSEATYESGFVIDKFPISRPNLTFSTLTVSNMSPEDSSIYLCSVDGVRWDTEAFFGQGTRLTVV.

The V call is TRBV6-6, the J call TRBJ2-5; D possibly uses TRBD1 or TRBD2 (5 bases each). This CDR3 has 17 amino acids. Between the trimmed V and J ends, which lost 0 bases and 5 bases, there was a span of 19 bases. Looked up from germline, CDR1 is MNHNY and CDR2 is SVGAGI (reference sequence). DNA of the CDR3: TGTGCCAGCAGTTACTCAGTGGGGACGACCCCCGCTGAGACCCAGTACTTC. Translating gives CASSYSVGTTPAETQYF.

This clonotype was counted only a few times. The V call is TRBV3-1, the J call TRBJ1-2, with no clear D. The CDR3 is 16 residues long. Germline V lookup: CDR1 LGHDT, CDR2 YNNKEL (reference sequence). Trimming took off 4 bases at V and 5 bases at J, with 20 bases between the two ends. The CDR3 nucleotides read TGTGCCAGCAGCCCATCTATGAGGAGACACGGTTATGGCTACACCTTC. It is translated as CASSPSMRRHGYGYTF.

The chain employs TRBV20-1 and TRBJ2-1; no clear D gene. This CDR3 region has 15 residues. In germline, CDR1 is DFQATT, CDR2 SNEGSKA (reference sequence). Trimming removed 0 bases from V and 2 bases from J, with 11 bases in between. The CDR3 sequence is CSAREAPQAYNEQFF. CDR3 nucleotides: TGCAGTGCTAGAGAGGCCCCCCAAGCCTACAATGAGCAGTTCTTC.

J is TRBJ2-1 and V is TRBV6-6, with 8 bases fitting TRBD1. The germline CDR1 and CDR2 sequences are MNHNY and SVGAGI (reference sequence). J gave up 5 bases and V 8 bases, and 14 bases lay outside the gene matches. The CDR3 contains 16 residues. The CDR3 spells CASSGTRQGKNNEQFF. CDR3 bases: TGTGCCAGCTCCGGTACAAGACAGGGGAAAAACAATGAGCAGTTCTTC.

The V and J genes are TRBV6-5 and TRBJ2-2; D gene unclear. Trimming took off 7 bases at V and 0 bases at J, with 3 bases between the two ends. Germline V gene lookup returns CDR1 MNHEY and CDR2 SVGAGI. The length of the CDR3 is 12 residues. The CDR3 protein is CASMPNTGELFF. The CDR3 bases are TGTGCCAGCATGCCGAACACCGGGGAGCTGTTTTTT.

The V and J genes are TRBV6-1 and TRBJ1-6, with 8 nucleotides matching TRBD1. The germline V gene has CDR1 MNHNS and CDR2 SASEGT. The CDR3 has 15 amino acids. V gave up 3 bases and J gave up 8 bases; unmatched junction bases: 6. In DNA form, the CDR3 reads TGTGCCAGCAGTGATTGGACAGGGCCGGATTCACCCCTCCACTTT. Translated: CASSDWTGPDSPLHF.

This chain connects TRBV6-6 to TRBJ1-1; TRBD1 agrees at 8 bases. CDR1 is MNHNY, CDR2 SVGAGI, per germline (reference sequence). The junction had 6 bases not matched to a gene; V was cut back by 6 bases and J by 6 bases. The CDR3 loop spans 13 amino acids. This CDR3 is CASRPGQGAEAFF. The CDR3, as DNA: TGTGCCAGCAGGCCAGGACAGGGCGCTGAAGCTTTCTTT.

In this sample, this clonotype turned up once. The chain has TRBV6-1 and TRBJ1-2; D gene ambiguous. Germline V gives CDR1 MNHNS, CDR2 SASEGT. Deletions cut 2 bases from V and 4 bases from J, with 11 bases between. CDR3 size: 14 residues. CDR3 amino acids: CASSEWGSGYGYTF. In DNA form, the CDR3 reads TGTGCCAGCAGTGAATGGGGATCTGGCTATGGCTACACCTTC.

The chain joins TRBV20-1 to TRBJ2-4, with 10 bases aligning to TRBD2. The J call may be incorrect, as the DNA end agrees better with TRBJ2-5. The CDR3 covers 15 residues. The germline gives CDR1 DFQATT, CDR2 SNEGSKA (reference sequence). CDR3 sequence reads: CSASPGTSAGETQYF. The CDR3 DNA sequence: TGCAGTGCTTCTCCCGGGACTAGCGCGGGAGAGACCCAGTACTTC.

A note on this clonotype: A clone one base away is much larger, so this may be a read error. V is TRBV28 and J is TRBJ2-5; the D is unclear. Judging by the DNA end, TRBJ2-1 fits better; the J call may be wrong. Germline V CDR1 and CDR2: MDHEN, SYDVKM. The CDR3 sequence is 14 residues long. DNA for the CDR3: TGTGCCAGCAGTTTCCACGTATGGGCGGAGACCCAGTTCTTC. Protein sequence: CASSFHVWAETQFF.

This sequence joins TRBV20-1 and TRBJ1-2, with a tentative D call TRBD1 (6 bases). Germline loops: CDR1 DFQATT, CDR2 SNEGSKA (reference sequence). Trimming took 2 bases from V and 5 from J, leaving 15 bases between them. The CDR3 covers 14 residues. This CDR3 reads CSARSGAGRYGYTF. The CDR3 nucleotides are TGCAGTGCTAGATCGGGGGCGGGGAGGTATGGCTACACCTTC.

The chain joins TRBV28 to TRBJ2-7; D unclear. CDR1 and CDR2 from the germline V gene are MDHEN and SYDVKM. The CDR3 sequence is 13 residues long. Trimming left V 0 bases short and J 3 bases short, with 6 bases between. CDR3 bases: TGTGCCAGCAGTTTATGGGGCCTCTACGAGCAGTACTTC. It is translated as CASSLWGLYEQYF.